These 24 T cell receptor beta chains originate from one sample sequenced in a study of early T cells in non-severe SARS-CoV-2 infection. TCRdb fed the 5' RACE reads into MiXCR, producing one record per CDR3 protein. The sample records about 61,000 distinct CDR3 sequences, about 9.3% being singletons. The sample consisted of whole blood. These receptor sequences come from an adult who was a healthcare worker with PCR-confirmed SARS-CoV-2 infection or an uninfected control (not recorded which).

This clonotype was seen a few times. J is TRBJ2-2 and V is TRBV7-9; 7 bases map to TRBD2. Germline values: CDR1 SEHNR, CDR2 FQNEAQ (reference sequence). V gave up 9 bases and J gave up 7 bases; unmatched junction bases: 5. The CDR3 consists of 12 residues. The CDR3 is CARRGGNGELFF. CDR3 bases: TGTGCCAGACGCGGGGGTAACGGGGAGCTGTTTTTT.

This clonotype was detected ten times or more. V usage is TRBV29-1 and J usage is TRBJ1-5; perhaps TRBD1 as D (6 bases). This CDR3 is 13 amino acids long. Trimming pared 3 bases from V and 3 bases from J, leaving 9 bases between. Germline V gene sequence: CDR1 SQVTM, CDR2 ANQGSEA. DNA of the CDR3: TGCAGCGTTGACAGGGGTGACAATCAGCCCCAGCATTTT. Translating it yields CSVDRGDNQPQHF. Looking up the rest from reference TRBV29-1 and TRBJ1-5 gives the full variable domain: SAVISQKPSRDICQRGTSLTIQCQVDSQVTMMFWYRQQPGQSLTLIATANQGSEATYESGFVIDKFPISRPNLTFSTLTVSNMSPEDSSIYLCSVDRGDNQPQHFGDGTRLSIL.

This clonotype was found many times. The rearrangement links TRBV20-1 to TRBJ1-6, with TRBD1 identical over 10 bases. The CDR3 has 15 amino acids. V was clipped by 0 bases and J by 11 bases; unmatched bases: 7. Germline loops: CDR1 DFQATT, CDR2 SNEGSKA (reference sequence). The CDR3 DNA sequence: TGCAGTGCTAGAGAAGCGACAGGGGGCATGACACCCCTCCACTTT. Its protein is CSAREATGGMTPLHF.

CDR3 sequence: CASRRAETTSHRFYNEQFF. Written as DNA, the CDR3 is TGCGCCAGCAGGCGCGCGGAAACGACTAGTCATCGGTTCTACAATGAGCAGTTCTTC. The rearrangement uses TRBV10-1 and TRBJ2-1; D is possibly TRBD2 (6 bases). The CDR3 length is 19 residues. Germline loops: CDR1 WNHNN, CDR2 SYGVQD (reference sequence). Trimming stripped 6 bases from V and 3 bases from J, with 27 bases between.

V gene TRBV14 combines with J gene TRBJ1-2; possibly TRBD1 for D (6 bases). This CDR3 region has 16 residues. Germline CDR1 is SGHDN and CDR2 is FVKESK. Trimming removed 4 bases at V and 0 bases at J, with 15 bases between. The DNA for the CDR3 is TGTGCCAGCAGCCTTAGGGGGGACGTTTCTAACTATGGCTACACCTTC. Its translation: CASSLRGDVSNYGYTF.

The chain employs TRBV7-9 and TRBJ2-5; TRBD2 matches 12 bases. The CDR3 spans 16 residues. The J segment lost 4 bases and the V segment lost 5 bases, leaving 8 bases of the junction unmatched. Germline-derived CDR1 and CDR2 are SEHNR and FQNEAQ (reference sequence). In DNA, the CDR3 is TGTGCCAGCAGCCACAGGACTAGCGGGGTGAGAGAGACCCAGTACTTC. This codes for CASSHRTSGVRETQYF.

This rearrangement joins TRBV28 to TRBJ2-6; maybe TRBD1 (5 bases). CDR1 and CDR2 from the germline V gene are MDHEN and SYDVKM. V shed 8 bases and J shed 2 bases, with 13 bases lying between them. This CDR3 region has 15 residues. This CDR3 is CASLPRGAGANVLTF. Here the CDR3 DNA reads TGTGCCAGCCTTCCAAGGGGTGCTGGGGCCAACGTCCTGACTTTC.

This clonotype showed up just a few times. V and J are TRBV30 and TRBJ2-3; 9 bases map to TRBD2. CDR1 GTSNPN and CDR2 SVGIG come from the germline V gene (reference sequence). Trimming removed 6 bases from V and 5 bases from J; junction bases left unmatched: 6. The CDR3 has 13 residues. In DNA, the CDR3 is TGTGCCTGTAGCGGGGGCACATTAGATACGCAGTATTTT. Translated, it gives CACSGGTLDTQYF.

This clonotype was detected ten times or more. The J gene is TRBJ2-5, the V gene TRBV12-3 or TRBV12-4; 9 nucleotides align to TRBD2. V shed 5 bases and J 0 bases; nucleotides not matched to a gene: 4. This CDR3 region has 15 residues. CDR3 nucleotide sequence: TGTGCCAGCAGTAGACTAGCGGAGTACCAAGAGACCCAGTACTTC. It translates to CASSRLAEYQETQYF.

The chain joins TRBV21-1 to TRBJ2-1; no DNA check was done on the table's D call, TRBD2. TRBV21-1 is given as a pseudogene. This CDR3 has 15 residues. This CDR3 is CASSKKGGNCNEQFF. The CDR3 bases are TGTGCCAGCAGCAAGAAAGGAGGGAACTGCAATGAGCAGTTCTTC.

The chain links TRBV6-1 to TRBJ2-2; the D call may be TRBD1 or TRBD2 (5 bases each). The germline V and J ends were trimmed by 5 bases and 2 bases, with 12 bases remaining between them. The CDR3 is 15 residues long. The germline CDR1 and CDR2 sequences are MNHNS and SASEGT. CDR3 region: CASSLGDVNTGELFF. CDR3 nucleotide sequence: TGTGCCAGCAGTCTCGGGGACGTAAACACCGGGGAGCTGTTTTTT.

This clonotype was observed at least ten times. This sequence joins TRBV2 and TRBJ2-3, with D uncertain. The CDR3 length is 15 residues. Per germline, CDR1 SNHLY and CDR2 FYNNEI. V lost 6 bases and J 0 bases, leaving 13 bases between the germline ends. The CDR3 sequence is CASRGVVPSTDTQYF. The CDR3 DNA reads TGTGCCAGCAGAGGTGTCGTCCCTAGCACAGATACGCAGTATTTT.

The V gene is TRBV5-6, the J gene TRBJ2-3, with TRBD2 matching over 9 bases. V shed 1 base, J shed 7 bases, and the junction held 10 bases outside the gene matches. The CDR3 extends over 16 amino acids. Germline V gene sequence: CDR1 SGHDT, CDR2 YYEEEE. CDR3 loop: CASSLRASGGFNTQYF. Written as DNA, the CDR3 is TGTGCCAGCAGCTTGCGGGCGAGCGGGGGGTTCAATACGCAGTATTTT.

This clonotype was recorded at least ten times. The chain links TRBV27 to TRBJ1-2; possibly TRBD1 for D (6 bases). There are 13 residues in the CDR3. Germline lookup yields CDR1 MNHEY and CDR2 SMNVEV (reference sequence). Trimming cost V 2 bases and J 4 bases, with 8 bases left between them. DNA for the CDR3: TGTGCCAGCAGTTTACGCAGGGGCTATGGCTACACCTTC. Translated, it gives CASSLRRGYGYTF.

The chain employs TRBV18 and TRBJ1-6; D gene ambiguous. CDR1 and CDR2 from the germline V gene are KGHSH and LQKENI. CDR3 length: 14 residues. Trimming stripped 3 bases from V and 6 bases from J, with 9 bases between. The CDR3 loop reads CASSPANSNSPLHF. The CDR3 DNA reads TGTGCCAGCTCACCCGCCAATTCTAATTCACCCCTCCACTTT.

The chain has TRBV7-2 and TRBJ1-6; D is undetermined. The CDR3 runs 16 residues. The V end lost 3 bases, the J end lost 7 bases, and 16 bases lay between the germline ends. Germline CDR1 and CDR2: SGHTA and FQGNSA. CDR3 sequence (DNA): TGTGCCAGCAGCTTCTCCTCTATAGGGTTAAATTCACCCCTCCACTTT. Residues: CASSFSSIGLNSPLHF.

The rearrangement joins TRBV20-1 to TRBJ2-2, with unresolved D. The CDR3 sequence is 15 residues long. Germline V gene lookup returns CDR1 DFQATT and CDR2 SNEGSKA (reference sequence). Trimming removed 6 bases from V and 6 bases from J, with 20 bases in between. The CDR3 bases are TGCAGTGCAACGAACCGGGCCAGGTCCGCCGGGGAGCTGTTTTTT. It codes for CSATNRARSAGELFF.

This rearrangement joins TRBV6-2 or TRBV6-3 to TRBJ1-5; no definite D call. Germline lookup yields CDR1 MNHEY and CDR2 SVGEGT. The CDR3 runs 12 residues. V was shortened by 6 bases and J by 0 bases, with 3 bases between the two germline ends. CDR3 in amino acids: CASSFSNQPQHF. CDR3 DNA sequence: TGTGCCAGCAGCTTTAGCAATCAGCCCCAGCATTTT.

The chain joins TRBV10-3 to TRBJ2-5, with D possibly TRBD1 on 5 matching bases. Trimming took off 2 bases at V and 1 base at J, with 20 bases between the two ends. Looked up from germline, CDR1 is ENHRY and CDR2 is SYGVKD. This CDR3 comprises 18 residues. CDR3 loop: CAISEPSLTRQFQETQYF. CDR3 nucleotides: TGTGCCATCAGTGAGCCCTCTTTAACCCGACAGTTCCAAGAGACCCAGTACTTC.

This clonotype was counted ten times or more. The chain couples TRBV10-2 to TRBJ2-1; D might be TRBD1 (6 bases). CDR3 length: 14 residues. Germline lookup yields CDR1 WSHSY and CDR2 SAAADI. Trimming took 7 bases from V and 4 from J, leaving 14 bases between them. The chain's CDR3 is CASNRPTGYNEQFF. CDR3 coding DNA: TGCGCCAGCAACCGACCAACAGGGTACAATGAGCAGTTCTTC.

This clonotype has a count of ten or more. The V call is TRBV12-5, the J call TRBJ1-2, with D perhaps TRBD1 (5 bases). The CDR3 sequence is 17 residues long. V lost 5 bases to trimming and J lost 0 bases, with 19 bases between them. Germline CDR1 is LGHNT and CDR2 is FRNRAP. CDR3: CASGNTMEQESNYGYTF. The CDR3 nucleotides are TGTGCTAGTGGTAACACGATGGAACAGGAGTCTAACTATGGCTACACCTTC.

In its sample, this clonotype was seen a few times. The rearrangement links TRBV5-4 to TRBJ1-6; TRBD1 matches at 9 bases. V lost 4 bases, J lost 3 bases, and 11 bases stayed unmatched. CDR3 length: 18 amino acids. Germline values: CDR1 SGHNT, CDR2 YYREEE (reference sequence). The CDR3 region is CASSLHAGTGHYNSPLHF. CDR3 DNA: TGTGCCAGCAGCCTACACGCAGGGACAGGGCACTATAATTCACCCCTCCACTTT.

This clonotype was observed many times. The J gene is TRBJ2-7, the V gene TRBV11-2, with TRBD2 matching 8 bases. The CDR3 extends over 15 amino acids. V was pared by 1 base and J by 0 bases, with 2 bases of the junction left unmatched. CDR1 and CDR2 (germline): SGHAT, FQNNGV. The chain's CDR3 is CASSLGSGVSYEQYV. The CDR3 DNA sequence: TGTGCCAGCAGCTTAGGTAGCGGGGTCTCCTACGAGCAGTACGTC.

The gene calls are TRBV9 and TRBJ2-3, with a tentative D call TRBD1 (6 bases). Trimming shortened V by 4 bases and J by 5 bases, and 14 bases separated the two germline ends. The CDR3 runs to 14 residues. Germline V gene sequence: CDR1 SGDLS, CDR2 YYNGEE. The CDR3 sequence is CASSIDRQQDTQYF. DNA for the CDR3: TGTGCCAGCAGCATAGACAGGCAACAAGATACGCAGTATTTT.